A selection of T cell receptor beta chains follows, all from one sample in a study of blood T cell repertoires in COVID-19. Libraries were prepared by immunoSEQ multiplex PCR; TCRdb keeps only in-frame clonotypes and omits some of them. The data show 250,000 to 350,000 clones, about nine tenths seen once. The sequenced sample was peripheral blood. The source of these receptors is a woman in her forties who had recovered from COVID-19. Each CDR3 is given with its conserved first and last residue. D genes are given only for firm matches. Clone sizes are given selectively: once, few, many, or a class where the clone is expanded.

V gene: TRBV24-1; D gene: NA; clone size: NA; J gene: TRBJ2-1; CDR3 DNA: TGTGCCACCAGTGATTTGCATGAAAGGGGTGAGCAGTTCTTC; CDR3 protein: CATSDLHERGEQFF
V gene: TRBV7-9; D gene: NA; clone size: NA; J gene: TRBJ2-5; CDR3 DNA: TGTGCCAGCAGCCCCCTCCGGGGGGCGAGGGAGACCCAGTACTTC; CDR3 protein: CASSPLRGARETQYF
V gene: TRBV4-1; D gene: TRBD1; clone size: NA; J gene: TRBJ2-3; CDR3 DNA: TGCGCCAGCAGCCAATATCGGCCGGACAGGGGCACAGATACGCAGTATTTT; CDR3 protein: CASSQYRPDRGTDTQYF
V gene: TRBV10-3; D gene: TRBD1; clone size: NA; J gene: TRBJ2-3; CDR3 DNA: TGTGCCATCAGTGAAATGGAGGCAGGGGGCACGGATACGCAGTATTTT; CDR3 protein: CAISEMEAGGTDTQYF
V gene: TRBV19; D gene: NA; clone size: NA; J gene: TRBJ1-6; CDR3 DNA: TGTGCCAGTAGTATTCGGGGGGGTGATGGATCACCCCTCCACTTT; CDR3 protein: CASSIRGGDGSPLHF
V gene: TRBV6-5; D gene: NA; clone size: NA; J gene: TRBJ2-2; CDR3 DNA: TGTGCCAGCAGTTATGGAAGCGGAGGAACCGGGGAGCTGTTTTTT; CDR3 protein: CASSYGSGGTGELFF
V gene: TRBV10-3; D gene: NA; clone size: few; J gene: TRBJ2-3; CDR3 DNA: TGTGCCATCAGGGTACAGGGTGGCACAGATACGCAGTATTTT; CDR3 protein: CAIRVQGGTDTQYF
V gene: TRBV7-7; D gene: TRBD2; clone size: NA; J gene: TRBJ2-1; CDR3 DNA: TGTGCTAGCAGCTTAGAAGCGGGAGAAGCCCATGAGCAGTTCTTC; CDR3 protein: CASSLEAGEAHEQFF
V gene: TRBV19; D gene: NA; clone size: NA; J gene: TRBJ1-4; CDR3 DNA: TGTGCCAGTCGTGAGGACACCGCGTTAGGAAAACTGTTTTTT; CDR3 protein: CASREDTALGKLFF
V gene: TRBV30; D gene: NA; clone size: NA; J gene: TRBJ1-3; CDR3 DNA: TGTGCCTGGAGTGGGATGGGCAGGTCCACCTCTGGAAACACCATATATTTT; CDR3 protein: CAWSGMGRSTSGNTIYF
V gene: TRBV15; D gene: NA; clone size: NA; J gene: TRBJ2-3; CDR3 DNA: TGTGCCACCAGCGGCTCCTTGCAGGCCCTCACAGATACGCAGTATTTT; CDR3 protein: CATSGSLQALTDTQYF
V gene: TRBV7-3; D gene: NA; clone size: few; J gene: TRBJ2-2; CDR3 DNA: TGTGCCAGCAGCTTAAAAACGTCGAGGTCGAACACCGGGGAGCTGTTTTTT; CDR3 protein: CASSLKTSRSNTGELFF
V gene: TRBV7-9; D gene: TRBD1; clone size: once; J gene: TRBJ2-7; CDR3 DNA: TGTGCCAGCAGCTTCCAAGGGGACAGCCTTTACTTC; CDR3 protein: CASSFQGDSLYF
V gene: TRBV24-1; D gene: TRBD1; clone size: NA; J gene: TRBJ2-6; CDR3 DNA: TGTGCCACCAGTGATGGTCGGACAGGTAGGACGGCCAACGTCCTGACTTTC; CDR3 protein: CATSDGRTGRTANVLTF
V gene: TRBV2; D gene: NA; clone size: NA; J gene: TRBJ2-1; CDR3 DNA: TGTGCCAGCATCGGACACAACAATGAGCAGTTCTTC; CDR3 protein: CASIGHNNEQFF
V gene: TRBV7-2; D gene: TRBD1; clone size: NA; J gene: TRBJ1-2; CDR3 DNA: TGTGCCAGCAGCCCCTCAGGTCGACAGGGGGAAGGCTACACCTTC; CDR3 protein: CASSPSGRQGEGYTF
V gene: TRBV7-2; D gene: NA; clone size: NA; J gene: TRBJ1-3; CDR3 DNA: TGTGCCAGCAGCCCCCTACTGGGAAACACCATATATTTT; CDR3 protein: CASSPLLGNTIYF
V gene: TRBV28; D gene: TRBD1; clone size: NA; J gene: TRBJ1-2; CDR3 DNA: TGTGCCAGCAGTCCACCCACCGGGACAGGGGGCGCAGCTGGCTACACCTTC; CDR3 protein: CASSPPTGTGGAAGYTF
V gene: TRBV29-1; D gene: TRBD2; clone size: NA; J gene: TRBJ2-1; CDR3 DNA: TGCAGCGTCCACCAAGGGGCTAGCGGGTATGAGCAGTTCTTC; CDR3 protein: CSVHQGASGYEQFF
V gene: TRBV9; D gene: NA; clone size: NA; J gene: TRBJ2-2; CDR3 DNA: TGTGCCAGCAGCCCCCGAGCCAGGGTAGGGAACACCGGGGAGCTGTTTTTT; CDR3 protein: CASSPRARVGNTGELFF
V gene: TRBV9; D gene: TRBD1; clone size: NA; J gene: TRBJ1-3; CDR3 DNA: TGTGCCAGCAGGACAGGGCCGACTGGAAACACCATATATTTT; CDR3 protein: CASRTGPTGNTIYF
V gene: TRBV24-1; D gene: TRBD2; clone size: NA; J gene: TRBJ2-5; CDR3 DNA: TGTGCCACCAGTGATAGACTAGCGGGGCAAGAGACCCAGTACTTC; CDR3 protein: CATSDRLAGQETQYF
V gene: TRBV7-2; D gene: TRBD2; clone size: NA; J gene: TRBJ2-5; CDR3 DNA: TGTGCCAGCAGCCCCAGGGGGACTAGCGGGCAAGAGACCCAGTACTTC; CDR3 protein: CASSPRGTSGQETQYF
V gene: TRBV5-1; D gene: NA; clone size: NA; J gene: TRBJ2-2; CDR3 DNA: TGCGCCAGCAGCTTGGGGGTATCGGGGAACACCGGGGAGCTGTTTTTT; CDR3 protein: CASSLGVSGNTGELFF
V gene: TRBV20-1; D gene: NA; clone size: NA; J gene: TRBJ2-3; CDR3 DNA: TGCAGTGCTAGTTCTGTCCCCGAGCCAGATACGCAGTATTTT; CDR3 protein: CSASSVPEPDTQYF
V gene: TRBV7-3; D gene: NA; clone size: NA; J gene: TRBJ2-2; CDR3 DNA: TGTGCCAGCAGCTTATTCGAGAGCACCGGGGAGCTGTTTTTT; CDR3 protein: CASSLFESTGELFF
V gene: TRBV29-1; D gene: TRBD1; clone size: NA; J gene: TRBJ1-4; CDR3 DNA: TGCAGCGTTGACCAGGGGGCAGAAAAACTGTTTTTT; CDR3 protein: CSVDQGAEKLFF